Presented here are 8 T cell receptor beta chains from one specimen sequenced in a study of regulatory dendritic cells for organ transplantation. The assay was immunoSEQ multiplex PCR, and TCRdb's table has in-frame clones only and misses some. The sample lists about 34,000 clones; about 89% were seen once. The material sequenced was naive CD4+ T cells from blood. Subset specified: CD45RA+ naive T cells. Receptor source: a human donor in good health.

The V gene is TRBV6-1, the J gene TRBJ1-2, with TRBD1 matching 8 bases. Germline lookup yields CDR1 MNHNS and CDR2 SASEGT. Trimming cost V 6 bases and J 4 bases; bases outside gene matches: 10. CDR3 length: 15 amino acids. CDR3 in amino acids: CASRHDRGIVYGYTF. The CDR3 DNA sequence: TGTGCCAGCAGACATGACAGGGGCATTGTCTATGGCTACACCTTC.

This rearrangement joins TRBV6-5 to TRBJ2-7, with D perhaps matching TRBD1 or TRBD2 (5 bases each). This CDR3 has 15 residues. CDR1 MNHEY and CDR2 SVGAGI come from the germline V gene. V lost 2 bases, J lost 4 bases, and 15 bases lay in between. This chain's CDR3 is CASSYGASIPYEQYF. CDR3 sequence (DNA): TGTGCCAGCAGTTACGGGGCTAGCATCCCTTACGAGCAGTACTTC.

Notes on this clone: One junction end disagrees with the germline gene, perhaps due to a read error. This chain links TRBV10-3 with TRBJ2-7, with D uncertain. The germline CDR1 and CDR2 sequences are ENHRY and SYGVKD. The CDR3 runs 13 residues. The CDR3 here is CASSYSLFGEQYF. The CDR3 nucleotides are TGTGCCAGCAGTTACTCGCTTTTTGGAGAGCAGTACTTC.

This chain uses TRBV4-2 with TRBJ2-7; the D is unclear. This CDR3 contains 13 residues. With 4 bases removed from V and 4 bases from J, the gap between germline ends came to 11 bases. Looked up from germline, CDR1 is LGHNA and CDR2 is YNFKEQ. The CDR3 region has the DNA TGTGCCAGCAGCCTCCTTAGGGCGTACGAGCAGTACTTC. Encoded protein: CASSLLRAYEQYF.

This chain uses TRBV6-5 with TRBJ1-5, with D uncertain. The CDR3 runs to 13 residues. CDR1 is MNHEY, CDR2 SVGAGI, per germline. Trimming stripped 9 bases from V and 4 bases from J, with 13 bases between. The CDR3 loop is CASQRGGNQPQHF. DNA for the CDR3: TGTGCCAGTCAGCGGGGTGGGAATCAGCCCCAGCATTTT.

The chain has TRBV27 and TRBJ1-2, with 8 bases that match TRBD1. Germline assignment: CDR1 MNHEY and CDR2 SMNVEV (reference sequence). There are 14 residues in the CDR3. The trim removed 5 bases at V and 6 bases at J, leaving 8 bases unmatched. CDR3 DNA: TGTGCCAGCAGTCCAGGGCCAGGGGGCGATGGCTACACCTTC. It translates to CASSPGPGGDGYTF.

The V call is TRBV5-4, the J call TRBJ2-7, with 8 nucleotides matching TRBD1. Germline values: CDR1 SGHNT, CDR2 YYREEE (reference sequence). V lost 2 bases, J lost 7 bases, and 14 bases stayed unmatched. The CDR3 is 16 amino acids. CDR3 nucleotides: TGTGCCAGCAGCTTCCGGGGAGGAACAGGGGGATTTGAGCAGTACTTC. It translates to CASSFRGGTGGFEQYF.

The V and J genes are TRBV5-6 and TRBJ1-2, with a tentative D call TRBD1 (6 bases). Germline-derived CDR1 and CDR2 are SGHDT and YYEEEE. The CDR3 length is 12 residues. The V end lost 5 bases, the J end lost 3 bases, and 8 bases lay between the germline ends. The CDR3 DNA follows: TGTGCCAGCAGTGGGGGGCACTATGGCTACACCTTC. Its translation: CASSGGHYGYTF.